The clone carrying this T cell receptor beta chain has just a few counts. The sample originates from a study of Graves' ophthalmopathy and Graves' hyperthyroidism. RNA transcripts served as template for amplifying TCR beta CDR3 sequences. In the first round, RT-PCR was carried out with HTBI primers, and a multiplex PCR formed the second round. TCRdb independently ran MiXCR on the multiplex PCR reads; one entry per CDR3 protein. The sample shows hundreds of thousands of distinct CDR3 sequences, roughly two fifths of them seen only once. Germline CDR1 SGHTA, CDR2 FQGNSA. The CDR3 length is 13 residues. V shed 8 bases and J shed 6 bases, with 16 bases lying between them.

The sequence came from an adult man with Graves' ophthalmopathy. This chain joins TRBV7-2 and TRBJ1-2; D uncertain. The sequenced sample was peripheral blood. CDR3 coding DNA: TGTGCCAGCTCACCACCGCCCCGGGATGGCTACACCTTC. This sequence encodes CASSPPPRDGYTF.